This is a list of T cell receptor beta chains from one sample in a study of blood T cell repertoires in COVID-19. Clones were read by immunoSEQ multiplex PCR, and TCRdb kept only the in-frame ones, dropping some. The table records over 350,000 clones, roughly 89% of them present only once. Sequencing was performed on peripheral blood. These receptors were taken from a woman under 40 with acute or convalescent COVID-19. Each CDR3 is given with its conserved first and last residue. Each record gives: J gene, D gene, clone size, V gene, CDR3 DNA, CDR3 protein. D genes are given only for firm matches. Clone size, where shown, is once, few, many, or a class for clones that have expanded.

>TRBJ1-1|TRBD1|.|TRBV4-2
TGTGCCAGCAGCCAATCACAGGGGGGGGCGATGAACACTGAAGCTTTCTTT
CASSQSQGGAMNTEAFF
>TRBJ1-2|.|.|TRBV25-1
TGTGCCAGCAGTGAATTAAACTATGGCTACACCTTC
CASSELNYGYTF
>TRBJ2-2|.|once|TRBV5-1
TGCGCCAGCACCCCAGGGTGGGGTACCTACACCGGGGAGCTGTTTTTT
CASTPGWGTYTGELFF
>TRBJ2-2|.|once|TRBV7-3
TGTGCCAGCAGCAAGGGAGCACCGAACACCGGGGAGCTGTTTTTT
CASSKGAPNTGELFF
>TRBJ1-1|.|few|TRBV5-4
TGTGCCAGCAGCTTGGTAGCCCAGAGGGACACTGAAGCTTTCTTT
CASSLVAQRDTEAFF
>TRBJ1-2|.|once|TRBV25-1
TGTGCCAGCAGTGAATATAGCGGCTACACCTTC
CASSEYSGYTF
>TRBJ1-1|.|.|TRBV12-3/TRBV12-4
TGTGCCAGCAGTTGGTACTTGAACACTGAAGCTTTCTTT
CASSWYLNTEAFF
>TRBJ2-5|.|.|TRBV7-2
TGTGCCAGCAGCTTAGATGCGGGGGCCCCAGCAAAGACCCAGTACTTC
CASSLDAGAPAKTQYF
>TRBJ2-5|TRBD1|.|TRBV2
TGTGCCAGCAGTGAAGCATCGGGACAGGGGTTGGTGGAGACCCAGTACTTC
CASSEASGQGLVETQYF
>TRBJ1-6|TRBD1|.|TRBV19
TGTGCCAGTAGTATAGGACAGGGGGGATCACCCCTCCACTTT
CASSIGQGGSPLHF
>TRBJ2-1|TRBD1|.|TRBV6-1
TGTGCCAGCAGTGATAGGGACAGGACCTACGAGCAGTTCTTC
CASSDRDRTYEQFF